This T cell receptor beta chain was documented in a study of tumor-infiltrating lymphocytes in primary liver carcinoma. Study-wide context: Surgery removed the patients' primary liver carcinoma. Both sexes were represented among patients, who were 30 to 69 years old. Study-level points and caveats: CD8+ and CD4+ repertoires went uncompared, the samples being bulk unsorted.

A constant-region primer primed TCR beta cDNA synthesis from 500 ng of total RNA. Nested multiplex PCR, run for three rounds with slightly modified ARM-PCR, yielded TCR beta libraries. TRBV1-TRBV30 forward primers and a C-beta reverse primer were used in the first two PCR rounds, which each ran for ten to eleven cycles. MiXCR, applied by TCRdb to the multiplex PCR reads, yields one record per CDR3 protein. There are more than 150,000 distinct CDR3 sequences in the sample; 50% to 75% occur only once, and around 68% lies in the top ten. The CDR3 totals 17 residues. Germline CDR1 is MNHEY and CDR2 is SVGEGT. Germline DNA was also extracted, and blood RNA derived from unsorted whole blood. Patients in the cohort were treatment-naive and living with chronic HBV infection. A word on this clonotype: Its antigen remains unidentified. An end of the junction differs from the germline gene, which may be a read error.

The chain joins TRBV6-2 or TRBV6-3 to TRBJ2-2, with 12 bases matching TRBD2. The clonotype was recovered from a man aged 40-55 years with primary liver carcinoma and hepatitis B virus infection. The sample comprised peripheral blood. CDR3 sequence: CDSSYPSSGRDTGELFF. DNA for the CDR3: TGTGACAGCAGTTATCCATCTAGCGGGAGGGACACCGGGGAGCTGTTTTTT.